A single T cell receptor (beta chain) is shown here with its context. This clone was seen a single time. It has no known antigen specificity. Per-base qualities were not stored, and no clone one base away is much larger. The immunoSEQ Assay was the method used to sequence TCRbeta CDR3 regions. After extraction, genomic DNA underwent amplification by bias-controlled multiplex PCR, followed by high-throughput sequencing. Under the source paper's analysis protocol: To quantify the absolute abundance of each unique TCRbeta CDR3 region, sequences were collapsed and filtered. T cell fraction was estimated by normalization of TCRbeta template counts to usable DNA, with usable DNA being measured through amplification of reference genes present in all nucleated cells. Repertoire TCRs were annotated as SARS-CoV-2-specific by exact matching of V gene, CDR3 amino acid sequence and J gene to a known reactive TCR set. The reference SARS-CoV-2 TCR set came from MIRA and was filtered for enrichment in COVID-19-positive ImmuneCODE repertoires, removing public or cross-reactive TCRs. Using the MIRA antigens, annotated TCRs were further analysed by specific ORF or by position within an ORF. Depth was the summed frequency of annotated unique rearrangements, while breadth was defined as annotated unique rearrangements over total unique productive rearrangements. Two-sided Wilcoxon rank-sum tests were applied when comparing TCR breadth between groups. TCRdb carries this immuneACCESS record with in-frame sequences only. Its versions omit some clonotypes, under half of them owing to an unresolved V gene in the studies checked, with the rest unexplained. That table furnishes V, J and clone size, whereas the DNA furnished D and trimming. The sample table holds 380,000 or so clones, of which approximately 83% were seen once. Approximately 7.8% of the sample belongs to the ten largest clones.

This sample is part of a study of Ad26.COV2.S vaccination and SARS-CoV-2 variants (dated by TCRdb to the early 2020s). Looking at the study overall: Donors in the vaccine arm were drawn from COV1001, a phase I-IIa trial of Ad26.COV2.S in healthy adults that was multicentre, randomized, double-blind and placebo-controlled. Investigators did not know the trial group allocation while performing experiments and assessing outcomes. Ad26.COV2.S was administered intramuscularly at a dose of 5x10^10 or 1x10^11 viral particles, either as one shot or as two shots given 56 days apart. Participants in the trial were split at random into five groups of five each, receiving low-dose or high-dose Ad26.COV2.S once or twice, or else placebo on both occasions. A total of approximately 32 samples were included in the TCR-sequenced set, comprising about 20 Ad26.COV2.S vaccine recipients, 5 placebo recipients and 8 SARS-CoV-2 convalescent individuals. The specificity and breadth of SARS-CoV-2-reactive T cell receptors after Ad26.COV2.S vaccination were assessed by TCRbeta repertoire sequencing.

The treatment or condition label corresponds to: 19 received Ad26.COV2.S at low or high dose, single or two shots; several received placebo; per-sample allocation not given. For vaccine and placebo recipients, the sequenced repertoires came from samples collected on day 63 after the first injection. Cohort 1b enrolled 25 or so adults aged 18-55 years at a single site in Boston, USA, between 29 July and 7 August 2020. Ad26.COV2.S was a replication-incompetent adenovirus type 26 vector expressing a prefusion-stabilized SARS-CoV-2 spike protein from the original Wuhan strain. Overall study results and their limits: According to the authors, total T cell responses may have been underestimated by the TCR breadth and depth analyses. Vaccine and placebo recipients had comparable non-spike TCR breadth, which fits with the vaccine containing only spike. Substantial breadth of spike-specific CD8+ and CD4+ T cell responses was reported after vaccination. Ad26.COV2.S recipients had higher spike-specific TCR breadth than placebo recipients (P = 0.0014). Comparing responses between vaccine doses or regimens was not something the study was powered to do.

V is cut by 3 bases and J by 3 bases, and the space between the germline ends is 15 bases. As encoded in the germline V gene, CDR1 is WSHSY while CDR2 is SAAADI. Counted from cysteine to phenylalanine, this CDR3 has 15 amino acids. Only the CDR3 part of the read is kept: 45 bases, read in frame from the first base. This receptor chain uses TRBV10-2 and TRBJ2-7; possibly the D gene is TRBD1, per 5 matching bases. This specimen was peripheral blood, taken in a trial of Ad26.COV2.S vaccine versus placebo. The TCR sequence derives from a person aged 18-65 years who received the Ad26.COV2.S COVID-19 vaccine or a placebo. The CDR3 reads CASSDREKLSYEQYF. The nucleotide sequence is TGCGCCAGCAGTGACAGGGAAAAACTTAGCTACGAGCAGTACTTC.